The 16 T cell receptor beta chains reported below all come from one sample, sequenced in a study of blood T cell repertoires in COVID-19. Here immunoSEQ multiplex PCR was the method, and the copy in TCRdb shows in-frame clones only, minus some. Found here are fewer than 150,000 clones, around 76% of them singletons; the top ten hold roughly 10%. The sequenced sample was peripheral blood. The source is a human donor in a cohort sampled during active COVID-19.

With respect to this clone: One end of the junction varies from germline; a read error may be responsible. This rearrangement joins TRBV6-1 to TRBJ1-3; 7 nucleotides agree with TRBD1. Germline assignment: CDR1 MNHNS and CDR2 SASEGT. The CDR3 runs to 13 residues. This CDR3 is CASREDRVRTIYF. In DNA form, the CDR3 reads TGTGCCAGCAGAGAAGACAGGGTTCGCACCATATATTTT.

A single count supports this clone. The gene calls are TRBV5-1 and TRBJ1-3, with D perhaps TRBD1 (5 bases). The CDR3 extends over 17 amino acids. The V gene lost 3 bases and the J gene lost 5 bases, with 21 bases spanning the gap. CDR1 is SGHRS and CDR2 is YFSETQ in the germline V gene. The DNA for the CDR3 is TGCGCCAGCAGCTCCGATCTCCTCCGCGGGGGACGAAACACCATATATTTT. This codes for CASSSDLLRGGRNTIYF.

V usage is TRBV6-2 or TRBV6-3 and J usage is TRBJ2-5; 8 nucleotides align to TRBD2. CDR3 length equals 15 residues. In germline, CDR1 is MNHEY, CDR2 SVGEGT. Trimming took 6 bases from V and 2 from J; bases not matched to a gene: 8. CDR3 in amino acids: CASSFGGAAQETQYF. CDR3 nucleotide sequence: TGTGCCAGCAGCTTCGGGGGGGCAGCACAAGAGACCCAGTACTTC.

The chain employs TRBV6-6 and TRBJ1-3, with 11 bases matching TRBD1. The CDR3 contains 13 residues. Germline V gene sequence: CDR1 MNHNY, CDR2 SVGAGI (reference sequence). The ends lost 7 bases at V and 9 bases at J; junction bases unmatched: 5. As DNA, the CDR3 is TGTGCCAGCAAACCGGGACAGGGGGGCACCATATATTTT. Translation: CASKPGQGGTIYF.

V is TRBV11-3 and J is TRBJ2-7, with D hard to call. Germline-derived CDR1 and CDR2 are SGHNT and YENEEA. The CDR3 length is 15 residues. Trimming removed 1 base at V and 3 bases at J, with 13 bases between. The CDR3 protein is CASSLGGSLDYEQYF. For the CDR3, the DNA is TGTGCCAGCAGCTTAGGAGGCAGCTTGGACTACGAGCAGTACTTC.

The J gene is TRBJ1-2, the V gene TRBV30; D unclear. Germline lookup yields CDR1 GTSNPN and CDR2 SVGIG (reference sequence). V was trimmed by 7 bases and J by 1 base, leaving 10 bases between them. The CDR3 totals 12 residues. CDR3 nucleotide sequence: TGTGCCTTGGAGGGCAATAACTATGGCTACACCTTC. This sequence encodes CALEGNNYGYTF.

The rearrangement uses TRBV30 and TRBJ1-3; D ambiguous. This CDR3 is 16 amino acids long. V was pared by 3 bases and J by 0 bases, with 15 bases between. Germline CDR1 and CDR2: GTSNPN and SVGIG (reference sequence). This CDR3 reads CAWSGGSSSSGNTIYF. In DNA, the CDR3 is TGTGCCTGGAGCGGCGGGAGCTCTAGCTCTGGAAACACCATATATTTT.

The genes are TRBV30 and TRBJ1-6; 7 nucleotides match TRBD1. The CDR3 contains 14 residues. V shed 8 bases, J shed 3 bases, and the junction held 7 bases outside the gene matches. Germline assignment: CDR1 GTSNPN and CDR2 SVGIG (reference sequence). CDR3 nucleotides: TGTGCCACAAGGGCAGGGGGCTATAATTCACCCCTCCACTTT. It is translated as CATRAGGYNSPLHF.

The chain recombines TRBV30 with TRBJ1-1; D is unclear. This CDR3 has 13 residues. Trimming pared 3 bases from V and 1 base from J, leaving 9 bases between. In germline, CDR1 is GTSNPN, CDR2 SVGIG (reference sequence). The CDR3 bases are TGTGCCTGGAGGCCTTTCAGGAACACTGAAGCTTTCTTT. It codes for CAWRPFRNTEAFF. The full variable domain, in which reference TRBV30 and TRBJ1-1 provide the parts outside the CDR3, is SQTIHQWPATLVQPVGSPLSLECTVEGTSNPNLYWYRQAAGRGLQLLFYSVGIGQISSEVPQNLSASRPQDRQFILSSKKLLLSDSGFYLCAWRPFRNTEAFFGQGTRLTVV.

The chain carries TRBV6-2 or TRBV6-3 and TRBJ2-2, with 9 bases fitting TRBD1. The CDR3 consists of 18 residues. Germline-derived CDR1 and CDR2 are MNHEY and SVGEGT. Trimming took 4 bases from V and 2 from J; bases not matched to a gene: 11. This chain's CDR3 is CASSWDRVRKGNTGELFF. The CDR3 DNA follows: TGTGCCAGCAGTTGGGACAGGGTTCGAAAAGGAAACACCGGGGAGCTGTTTTTT.

J is TRBJ2-1 and V is TRBV6-6; TRBD2 agrees at 9 bases. Germline V gene lookup returns CDR1 MNHNY and CDR2 SVGAGI (reference sequence). The CDR3 runs to 16 residues. The junction had 2 bases not matched to a gene; V was cut back by 0 bases and J by 2 bases. The CDR3 reads CASSYSSGGTYNEQFF. CDR3 in DNA: TGTGCCAGCAGTTACTCTAGCGGGGGCACCTACAATGAGCAGTTCTTC.

This clone was counted a single time. The V call is TRBV19, the J call TRBJ1-2; D gene ambiguous. CDR1 LNHDA and CDR2 SQIVND come from the germline V gene (reference sequence). This CDR3 spans 16 amino acids. Trimming cost V 4 bases and J 0 bases, with 15 bases left between them. DNA of the CDR3: TGTGCCAGTAGTACTCCCCGCTCCTACGCTAACTATGGCTACACCTTC. Amino acids: CASSTPRSYANYGYTF. Full variable domain (missing parts from reference TRBV19 and TRBJ1-2): DGGITQSPKYLFRKEGQNVTLSCEQNLNHDAMYWYRQDPGQGLRLIYYSQIVNDFQKGDIAEGYSVSREKKESFPLTVTSAQKNPTAFYLCASSTPRSYANYGYTFGSGTRLTVV.

The chain carries TRBV6-5 and TRBJ2-4, with a possible D match to TRBD1 (5 bases). This CDR3 has 15 residues. CDR1 is MNHEY, CDR2 SVGAGI, per germline. V was pared by 6 bases and J by 4 bases, with 16 bases between. The CDR3 here is CASRSFMDIKNIQYF. The CDR3, as DNA: TGTGCCAGCAGATCTTTCATGGACATTAAAAACATTCAGTACTTC.

This chain connects TRBV6-2 or TRBV6-3 to TRBJ2-7; TRBD2 might be the D (5 bases). Germline CDR1 reads MNHEY; CDR2 reads SVGEGT. V was pared by 2 bases and J by 3 bases, with 14 bases between. This CDR3 has 15 residues. CDR3 residues: CASSYLARGVYEQYF. CDR3 sequence (DNA): TGTGCCAGCAGTTACCTGGCCCGGGGAGTCTACGAGCAGTACTTC.

V gene TRBV4-1 combines with J gene TRBJ1-4; 9 bases fit TRBD1. Trimming at V came to 3 bases and at J to 8 bases, leaving 4 bases not matched to a gene. Germline CDR1 reads MGHRA; CDR2 reads YSYEKL. The CDR3 spans 14 residues. CDR3 residues: CASSQGQGGEKLFF. DNA for the CDR3: TGCGCCAGCAGCCAGGGACAGGGAGGCGAAAAACTGTTTTTT.

The rearrangement joins TRBV27 to TRBJ2-1; the D gene is possibly TRBD2 (7 bases). CDR1 and CDR2 (germline): MNHEY, SMNVEV (reference sequence). This CDR3 spans 15 amino acids. V dropped 6 bases and J dropped 4 bases, with 16 bases sitting between them. The CDR3 sequence is CASSQFGGPYNEQFF. The CDR3 DNA reads as TGTGCCAGCAGCCAGTTCGGGGGGCCGTACAATGAGCAGTTCTTC.